These T cell receptor beta chains were read from a single sample in a study of shared clonotypes between healthy human individuals. Assay used: immunoSEQ multiplex PCR; TCRdb lists only in-frame clones, some missing. The sample yields over 2 million clones, less than 95% seen once. Material for sequencing was naive CD4+ T cells from PBMCs. These receptors came from a man in his late teens or twenties in good health. Some clones in this sample may be carry-over from other donors' samples. The CDR3 runs from the conserved cysteine through the conserved F or W. Each record gives: clone size, J gene, D gene, V gene, CDR3 DNA, CDR3 protein. The D gene is left open where the match is weak. Clone size is shown for a subset of rows, as once, few, many or a class of expanded clone.

>.|TRBJ2-2|TRBD2|TRBV25-1
TGTGCCAGCAGCCCTAGCGGGAGGGTTTGGACCGGGGAGCTGTTTTTT
CASSPSGRVWTGELFF
>.|TRBJ2-3|.|TRBV11-2
TGTGCCAGCAGCTTTCTCACAGATACGCAGTATTTT
CASSFLTDTQYF
>.|TRBJ2-4|TRBD1|TRBV11-2
TGTGCCAGCAGCTTAGGGACCCCGGGGACAGACAAAAACATTCAGTACTTC
CASSLGTPGTDKNIQYF
>once|TRBJ2-7|TRBD2|TRBV7-9
TGTGCCAGCAGCTTAGCGGGAGGGAACGGCGAGCAGTACTTC
CASSLAGGNGEQYF
>few|TRBJ1-5|TRBD1|TRBV19
TGTGCCAGTAGCACCGGGGACAGGGGGCGGGGTCAGCCCCAGCATTTT
CASSTGDRGRGQPQHF
>once|TRBJ1-3|.|TRBV28
TGTGCCAGCAGTCTACGACAGACCGCGGGGGGAAACACCATATATTTT
CASSLRQTAGGNTIYF
>few|TRBJ1-1|.|TRBV5-6
TGTGCCAGCAGCTTAAGGGGGGAAGCTTTCTTT
CASSLRGEAFF
>.|TRBJ2-5|.|TRBV15
TGTGCCACCAGCAGATTTGGTAGGGGAGAGGCGAGCCAAGAGACCCAGTACTTC
CATSRFGRGEASQETQYF
>.|TRBJ1-1|.|TRBV6-5
TGTGCCAGCAGTTCTTCACCAGGGAAGGCTGAAGCTTTCTTT
CASSSSPGKAEAFF
>.|TRBJ1-2|TRBD1|TRBV28
TGTGCCAGTTTACCGACTTTCGGGACAGGGCACCCTAACTATGGCTACACCTTC
CASLPTFGTGHPNYGYTF
>.|TRBJ2-5|TRBD2|TRBV9
TGTGCCAGCAGCGTAGGAGAGTTAGCGGGGGCCCAAGAGACCCAGTACTTC
CASSVGELAGAQETQYF
>.|TRBJ2-7|.|TRBV6-5
TGTGCCAGCAGTTACTCGACCAGGGGGGCCTACGAGCAGTACTTC
CASSYSTRGAYEQYF
>.|TRBJ2-2|.|TRBV10-3
TGTGCCATCAGCCTCACAGGGAGGACCGGGGAGCTGTTTTTT
CAISLTGRTGELFF
>.|TRBJ2-2|.|TRBV5-1
TGCGCCAGCAGTCAGGGTTTAGCCGGGGAGCTGTTTTTT
CASSQGLAGELFF
>.|TRBJ1-1|.|TRBV4-1
TGCGCCAGCAGCCATCCACAGATGAACACTGAAGCTTTCTTT
CASSHPQMNTEAFF
>.|TRBJ1-1|.|TRBV7-3
TGTGCCAGCAGCATCCCACAGGGAAAAGCTTTCTTT
CASSIPQGKAFF
>once|TRBJ2-3|.|TRBV14
TGTGCCAGCAGCCAAGGGGTGACAGATACGCAGTATTTT
CASSQGVTDTQYF
>.|TRBJ1-3|.|TRBV15
TGTGCCACCACGAACAGGTTCTCTGGAAACACCATATATTTT
CATTNRFSGNTIYF
>.|TRBJ2-2|.|TRBV7-2
TGTGCCAGCAGCTTATGGGGTAGGGTGCCCACCGGGGAGCTGTTTTTT
CASSLWGRVPTGELFF
>.|TRBJ2-5|TRBD1|TRBV5-5
TGTGCCAGCAGCTTGGCTCCGGGACAGGGTGGGGAGACCCAGTACTTC
CASSLAPGQGGETQYF
>.|TRBJ2-1|.|TRBV5-1
TGCGCCAGCAGCGTCGAAGGTAAAGGGGAGCAGTTCTTC
CASSVEGKGEQFF
>.|TRBJ1-2|TRBD1|TRBV5-1
TGCGCCAGCAGCTTGCAGGGGGCGGTTGATGGCTACACCTTC
CASSLQGAVDGYTF
>.|TRBJ2-7|.|TRBV5-1
TGCGCCAGCAGCTTGGAGGGTAGCGGGGACAGCTCCTACGAGCAGTACTTC
CASSLEGSGDSSYEQYF
>.|TRBJ1-1|.|TRBV6-1
TGTGCCAGCAGAATCGGGGAGGGATGGTACACTGAAGCTTTCTTT
CASRIGEGWYTEAFF
>.|TRBJ2-1|.|TRBV9
TGTGCCAGCAGCGTCTCCACGGGTAGCGGCTCAGGTGAGCAGTTCTTC
CASSVSTGSGSGEQFF
>.|TRBJ1-1|.|TRBV19
TGTGCCAGTAGTCCCGGATGGGAGAACACTGAAGCTTTCTTT
CASSPGWENTEAFF
>.|TRBJ2-3|TRBD2|TRBV10-3
TGTGCCATCAGTGAGTCGTCGGGTAGCGGGGGTAGCACAGATACGCAGTATTTT
CAISESSGSGGSTDTQYF
>.|TRBJ1-5|.|TRBV5-1
TGCGCCAGCAGCGCTACAGGATTTAATCAGCCCCAGCATTTT
CASSATGFNQPQHF
>.|TRBJ1-1|.|TRBV2
TGTGCCAGCAGATTAAACACTGAAGCTTTCTTT
CASRLNTEAFF
>.|TRBJ2-7|.|TRBV10-3
TGTGCCATCAGGGACAGCTACGAGCAGTACTTC
CAIRDSYEQYF
>once|TRBJ2-6|.|TRBV28
TGTGCCAGCCCAAAAGCCCCCAGGCCCACAACCTCTGGGGCCAACGTCCTGACTTTC
CASPKAPRPTTSGANVLTF
>.|TRBJ1-2|.|TRBV5-1
TGCGCCAGCAGCTTCACAGGGCGAGGTGACTATGGCTACACCTTC
CASSFTGRGDYGYTF
>.|TRBJ2-1|TRBD2|TRBV28
TGTGCCAGCAGTCCGAGACTAGCGGGAGACCCATTCTACAATGAGCAGTTCTTC
CASSPRLAGDPFYNEQFF
>.|TRBJ1-2|.|TRBV29-1
TGCAGCGTTGGAGGGTCCTATGGCTACACCTTC
CSVGGSYGYTF
>.|TRBJ1-4|.|TRBV28
TGTGCCAGCAGTTTTTATAGGGCTAATGAAAAACTGTTTTTT
CASSFYRANEKLFF
>.|TRBJ2-1|.|TRBV9
TGTGCCAGCAGCGTAGCAGGGACCGAGCAGTTCTTC
CASSVAGTEQFF